The sequence of this TCR beta chain was determined in a study of a mutant IDH1 vaccine in newly diagnosed glioma. Overall study context: An approximately 62% male, approximately 38% female split and a mean age of approximately 38 years characterized treated patients. Previous care, which was radiotherapy, temozolomide, or both, most often involved both.

Specified time point: week 35, safety follow-up. A single vaccine dose contained 300 ug of mutant IDH1 20-mer peptide, and topical imiquimod was used with it. The astrocytomas were IDH1-mutant, ATRX-negative, and WHO grade 3 or 4. TCRdb's table, derived via immunoSEQ multiplex PCR, lists solely in-frame clones and lacks some. Of some 45,000 clones detected, about 80% appear once; the ten largest clones hold roughly 4.6%. About this clone itself: The antigen is unknown.

Germline CDR1 reads LNHDA; CDR2 reads SQIVND (reference sequence). CDR3 size: 15 residues. The ends were cut back, 1 base at V and 0 bases at J, with 9 bases in the middle. The clonotype was recovered from a woman aged 45-60 years with glioma. The rearrangement uses TRBV19 and TRBJ1-1; D is undetermined. The material sequenced was PBMCs, taken from a glioma patient whose treatment included an IDH1 peptide vaccine. CDR3 protein: CASSIVGGLNTEAFF. The DNA for the CDR3 is TGTGCCAGTAGTATAGTGGGAGGGTTGAACACTGAAGCTTTCTTT.